Listed here are 13 T cell receptor beta chains from one sample, sequenced in a study of beta chain bispecific antibodies for T cell cancers. Findings of the study overall: Normal T cells contributed less of the targeted TRBV signal than the leukemia cells did.

One entry per CDR3 protein, called by TCRdb with MiXCR from the 5' RACE reads. Of 17,000 or so distinct CDR3 sequences in the sample, roughly 2.1% are singletons; the top ten hold about 7%. Antigens for these TCRs are unknown. Blood mononuclear cells were expanded for 3 to 4 days using either OKT3 anti-CD3 antibody or CD3/CD28 beads. Specimen: healthy donor T cells cultured with leukemia cells. Every receptor here comes from a human donor in good health. Some clones in this sample may be carry-over from other donors' samples.

This clonotype has just a few counts. This rearrangement joins TRBV20-1 to TRBJ2-5; D assignment may be TRBD1 or TRBD2 (5 bases each). Trimming pared 5 bases from V and 4 bases from J, leaving 17 bases between. This CDR3 contains 14 residues. From germline, CDR1 is DFQATT and CDR2 SNEGSKA (reference sequence). The CDR3 loop reads CSAPRAGRPETQYF. In DNA form, the CDR3 reads TGCAGTGCTCCCCGGGCAGGGAGACCAGAGACCCAGTACTTC.

This clonotype was counted many times. The chain employs TRBV18 and TRBJ2-1; D possibly matches TRBD1 or TRBD2 (5 bases each). In germline, CDR1 is KGHSH, CDR2 LQKENI. The V end was cut by 5 bases, the J end by 8 bases, with 10 bases between. The CDR3 is made up of 12 amino acids. The CDR3 DNA is TGTGCCAGCTCAAGCCGGGGCGATGAGCAGTTCTTC. It encodes CASSSRGDEQFF.

In this sample, this clonotype is medium-sized. The rearrangement links TRBV20-1 to TRBJ2-3, with 7 nucleotides matching TRBD2. The length of the CDR3 is 16 residues. CDR1 and CDR2 (germline): DFQATT, SNEGSKA (reference sequence). J lost 11 bases, V lost 3 bases, and 20 bases had no gene match. This CDR3 reads CSASLGSRGILILQYF. CDR3 nucleotides: TGCAGTGCTAGTCTCGGGTCGCGGGGGATCCTCATCTTGCAGTATTTT.

This clonotype was seen repeatedly, ten times or more. The chain couples TRBV28 to TRBJ2-7; no firm D call. Deletions cut 5 bases from V and 9 bases from J, with 14 bases between. The germline V gene encodes CDR1 MDHEN and CDR2 SYDVKM. The CDR3 has 12 amino acids. The CDR3 DNA follows: TGTGCCAGCAGTCCCCGTGACTCAGGGCAGTACTTC. The encoded protein is CASSPRDSGQYF.

This clonotype qualifies as medium-sized. The chain couples TRBV13 to TRBJ2-7; 10 bases are shared with TRBD2. Trimming at V came to 3 bases and at J to 0 bases, leaving 5 bases not matched to a gene. The CDR3 sequence is 16 residues long. Per germline, CDR1 PRHDT and CDR2 FYEKMQ (reference sequence). The CDR3 DNA sequence: TGTGCCAGCAGCTTCGGCCTAGCGGGGGCCTCCTACGAGCAGTACTTC. Protein product: CASSFGLAGASYEQYF.

This clonotype has a count of ten or more. The chain employs TRBV3-1 and TRBJ1-4; D not resolved. The CDR3 contains 14 residues. The V end lost 4 bases, the J end lost 0 bases, and 6 bases lay between the germline ends. Per the germline V gene, CDR1 is LGHDT and CDR2 is YNNKEL (reference sequence). Here the CDR3 DNA reads TGTGCCAGCAGCCGTGGAGCAACTAATGAAAAACTGTTTTTT. It codes for CASSRGATNEKLFF. The full variable domain, rest sourced from reference TRBV3-1 and TRBJ1-4, is DTAVSQTPKYLVTQMGNDKSIKCEQNLGHDTMYWYKQDSKKFLKIMFSYNNKELIINETVPNRFSPKSPDKAHLNLHINSLELGDSAVYFCASSRGATNEKLFFGSGTQLSVL.

This clonotype has ten or more counts. J is TRBJ1-2 and V is TRBV4-2, with D uncertain. The germline gives CDR1 LGHNA, CDR2 YNFKEQ. V was shortened by 0 bases and J by 5 bases, with 13 bases between the two germline ends. CDR3 length: 15 residues. As DNA, the CDR3 is TGTGCCAGCAGCCAAGATTTGGAGGCCCCTTATGGCTACACCTTC. Translating gives CASSQDLEAPYGYTF.

This clonotype was recorded at least ten times. The chain links TRBV20-1 to TRBJ2-5; tentatively, D is TRBD2 (5 bases). V lost 1 base, J lost 0 bases, and 18 bases lay in between. The CDR3 is 17 residues long. CDR1 DFQATT and CDR2 SNEGSKA come from the germline V gene (reference sequence). The chain's CDR3 is CSARGGYSRTYQETQYF. In DNA form, the CDR3 reads TGCAGTGCTAGAGGAGGGTACAGCAGAACGTACCAAGAGACCCAGTACTTC.

Concerning this clonotype: It may be a read error: a sequence one base away is much more abundant. The chain uses TRBV15 and TRBJ2-1; D tentatively reads TRBD1 or TRBD2 (5 bases each). Germline loops: CDR1 LNHNV, CDR2 YYDKDF (reference sequence). This CDR3 has 15 residues. Trimming removed 8 bases from V and 5 bases from J, with 19 bases in between. The CDR3 DNA is TGTGCCACCTCCGAGGGGACGGCCGTAAACAATGAGCAGTTCTTC. Its protein product is CATSEGTAVNNEQFF.

This clonotype was observed at least ten times. V and J are TRBV18 and TRBJ1-3; unclear D gene. CDR3 length: 13 residues. The germline CDR1 and CDR2 sequences are KGHSH and LQKENI. Trimming removed 3 bases at V and 7 bases at J, with 10 bases between. The CDR3 here is CASSPGSRNTIYF. The CDR3 bases are TGTGCCAGCTCACCCGGGAGCCGGAACACCATATATTTT.

This clonotype showed up many times. The V and J genes are TRBV19 and TRBJ1-2, with a possible D match to TRBD1 (5 bases). Germline V gene data show CDR1 as LNHDA and CDR2 as SQIVND (reference sequence). Trimming took off 7 bases at V and 6 bases at J, with 12 bases between the two ends. The CDR3 length is 12 residues. CDR3 region: CASTSQGHGYTF. DNA for the CDR3: TGTGCCAGTACTAGTCAGGGACATGGCTACACCTTC. The complete variable domain, with remaining parts taken from reference TRBV19 and TRBJ1-2, reads DGGITQSPKYLFRKEGQNVTLSCEQNLNHDAMYWYRQDPGQGLRLIYYSQIVNDFQKGDIAEGYSVSREKKESFPLTVTSAQKNPTAFYLCASTSQGHGYTFGSGTRLTVV.

By share of the sample, this clonotype is medium-sized. The J gene is TRBJ1-1, the V gene TRBV27; no reliable D call. Trimming pared 5 bases from V and 6 bases from J, leaving 10 bases between. The CDR3 covers 12 residues. Per the germline V gene, CDR1 is MNHEY and CDR2 is SMNVEV (reference sequence). The CDR3 region is CASSPRFPEAFF. The DNA for the CDR3 is TGTGCCAGCAGTCCCCGTTTCCCTGAAGCTTTCTTT.

Ten or more counts support this clonotype. The J gene is TRBJ2-7, the V gene TRBV10-3, with no clear D. Germline V gene data show CDR1 as ENHRY and CDR2 as SYGVKD. Trimming took off 3 bases at V and 3 bases at J, with 12 bases between the two ends. The CDR3 has 14 residues. CDR3 in DNA: TGTGCCATCAGTGATTCGAACGTACTCTACGAGCAGTACTTC. It encodes CAISDSNVLYEQYF.